The rows below give T cell receptor beta chains drawn from one sample of a study of shared clonotypes between healthy human individuals. Clones were read by immunoSEQ multiplex PCR, and TCRdb kept only the in-frame ones, dropping some. The data show around 690,000 clones, about 92% seen once. What was sequenced was memory CD8+ T cells from PBMCs. The receptors stem from a man aged 18 to 29 in good health. Some clones in this sample may be carry-over from other donors' samples. CDR3s include the opening cysteine and the closing phenylalanine or tryptophan. Each record gives: V gene, D gene, clone size, J gene, CDR3 protein, CDR3 DNA. D genes are given only for firm matches. The size field is filled for only some rows; it gives once, few, many or a size class.

V: TRBV9; D: TRBD2; size: -; J: TRBJ2-3; CDR3: CASSVSARGGGVPDTQYF; DNA: TGTGCCAGCAGCGTTTCGGCTCGCGGGGGAGGTGTTCCAGATACGCAGTATTTT
V: TRBV7-9; D: -; size: -; J: TRBJ2-7; CDR3: CASSATEGPEQYF; DNA: TGTGCCAGCAGCGCGACCGAGGGCCCCGAGCAGTACTTC
V: TRBV5-6; D: TRBD2; size: -; J: TRBJ2-3; CDR3: CASSLVAGVTDTQYF; DNA: TGTGCCAGCAGCTTGGTAGCGGGAGTGACAGATACGCAGTATTTT
V: TRBV30; D: -; size: -; J: TRBJ1-2; CDR3: CAWRGDGYTF; DNA: TGTGCCTGGAGGGGTGATGGCTACACCTTC
V: TRBV27; D: TRBD1; size: -; J: TRBJ2-7; CDR3: CASSDRGYEQYF; DNA: TGTGCCAGCAGTGACAGGGGATACGAGCAGTACTTC
V: TRBV15; D: TRBD2; size: -; J: TRBJ2-7; CDR3: CATSRSGLAGVNEQYF; DNA: TGTGCCACCAGCAGGTCGGGACTAGCGGGAGTAAACGAGCAGTACTTC
V: TRBV28; D: TRBD1; size: -; J: TRBJ1-5; CDR3: CASSLWSRGLHF; DNA: TGTGCCAGCAGTTTATGGAGCAGGGGGCTGCATTTT
V: TRBV27; D: TRBD2; size: once; J: TRBJ2-3; CDR3: CASSNYLAGAFADTQYF; DNA: TGTGCCAGCAGTAACTACCTAGCGGGAGCCTTCGCAGATACGCAGTATTTT
V: TRBV13; D: TRBD1; size: -; J: TRBJ2-7; CDR3: CASSLDRGGHEQYF; DNA: TGTGCCAGCAGCTTAGACAGGGGCGGCCACGAGCAGTACTTC
V: TRBV7-6; D: -; size: -; J: TRBJ2-1; CDR3: CASSLLWGISYNEQFF; DNA: TGTGCCAGCAGCTTATTGTGGGGGATATCCTACAATGAGCAGTTCTTC
V: TRBV7-3; D: -; size: -; J: TRBJ2-1; CDR3: CASSPTQRFSSYNEQFF; DNA: TGTGCCAGCAGCCCCACACAGAGATTCAGCTCCTACAATGAGCAGTTCTTC
V: TRBV28; D: -; size: -; J: TRBJ2-7; CDR3: CASSFRGFSSYEQYF; DNA: TGTGCCAGCAGTTTCCGGGGTTTCAGCTCCTACGAGCAGTACTTC
V: TRBV5-1; D: -; size: -; J: TRBJ1-2; CDR3: CASSLAEGRHGYTF; DNA: TGCGCCAGCAGCTTGGCGGAGGGGCGACATGGCTACACCTTC
V: TRBV5-4; D: -; size: -; J: TRBJ1-1; CDR3: CASSAVNTEAFF; DNA: TGTGCCAGCAGCGCGGTCAACACTGAAGCTTTCTTT
V: TRBV7-8; D: -; size: -; J: TRBJ2-3; CDR3: CASSLSFGLAPDTQYF; DNA: TGTGCCAGCAGCTTATCGTTTGGGCTAGCCCCAGATACGCAGTATTTT
V: TRBV7-8; D: TRBD1; size: -; J: TRBJ2-1; CDR3: CASSRTGGSYNEQFF; DNA: TGTGCCAGCAGCCGGACAGGGGGATCCTACAATGAGCAGTTCTTC
V: TRBV9; D: -; size: -; J: TRBJ1-1; CDR3: CASSPRGVAELEAFF; DNA: TGTGCCAGCAGCCCCCGGGGGGTTGCCGAGCTTGAAGCTTTCTTT
V: TRBV4-1; D: TRBD1; size: -; J: TRBJ1-1; CDR3: CASSLGPGQGAEAFF; DNA: TGCGCCAGCAGCCTCGGACCGGGACAGGGGGCTGAAGCTTTCTTT
V: TRBV19; D: -; size: -; J: TRBJ2-4; CDR3: CASSPPPWDVTKNIQYF; DNA: TGTGCCAGTAGTCCACCCCCCTGGGACGTAACCAAAAACATTCAGTACTTC
V: TRBV28; D: TRBD1; size: many; J: TRBJ1-1; CDR3: CASTADRGAAEAFF; DNA: TGTGCCAGCACCGCGGACAGGGGCGCCGCTGAAGCTTTCTTT
V: TRBV28; D: -; size: few; J: TRBJ2-3; CDR3: CASSFRALSDTQYF; DNA: TGTGCCAGCAGTTTCCGGGCGTTGTCAGATACGCAGTATTTT
V: TRBV6-1; D: TRBD1; size: -; J: TRBJ1-2; CDR3: CASNLSPGTGAGYTF; DNA: TGTGCCAGCAACCTCAGTCCCGGGACAGGGGCCGGCTACACCTTC
V: TRBV7-8; D: TRBD1; size: -; J: TRBJ1-3; CDR3: CASSGWGQGNSGNTIYF; DNA: TGTGCCAGCAGCGGCTGGGGACAGGGGAACTCTGGAAACACCATATATTTT
V: TRBV27; D: TRBD2; size: -; J: TRBJ2-7; CDR3: CASSLTSGSIYEQYF; DNA: TGTGCCAGCAGTTTGACTAGCGGGAGCATTTACGAGCAGTACTTC
V: TRBV11-2; D: TRBD2; size: few; J: TRBJ2-2; CDR3: CASSAGLAPGELFF; DNA: TGTGCCAGCAGCGCGGGACTAGCTCCCGGGGAGCTGTTTTTT
V: TRBV6-6; D: -; size: once; J: TRBJ2-3; CDR3: CASSYLVAGFTDTQYF; DNA: TGTGCCAGCAGTTATCTGGTTGCGGGATTCACAGATACGCAGTATTTT
V: TRBV7-9; D: TRBD2; size: -; J: TRBJ2-3; CDR3: CASILGEGQDSTDTQYF; DNA: TGTGCCAGCATCCTAGGGGAGGGGCAGGATAGCACAGATACGCAGTATTTT
V: TRBV27; D: TRBD1; size: -; J: TRBJ1-4; CDR3: CASSSTGANEKLFF; DNA: TGTGCCAGCAGTTCGACAGGGGCAAATGAAAAACTGTTTTTT
V: TRBV2; D: -; size: -; J: TRBJ1-1; CDR3: CASTGRIEAFF; DNA: TGTGCCAGCACGGGGCGGATTGAAGCTTTCTTT
V: TRBV27; D: -; size: -; J: TRBJ2-3; CDR3: CASSPTLTGTDTQYF; DNA: TGTGCCAGCAGTCCCACTCTGACAGGCACAGATACGCAGTATTTT
V: TRBV28; D: -; size: -; J: TRBJ1-5; CDR3: CATRTLPGMVNQPQHF; DNA: TGTGCCACGCGTACCCTGCCGGGAATGGTCAATCAGCCCCAGCATTTT
V: TRBV5-1; D: TRBD1; size: -; J: TRBJ1-1; CDR3: CASSFQTGDVTFF; DNA: TGCGCCAGCAGCTTCCAGACAGGGGATGTGACTTTCTTT
V: TRBV5-1; D: -; size: -; J: TRBJ1-3; CDR3: CASSLGDSGNTIYF; DNA: TGCGCCAGCAGCTTGGGGGATTCTGGAAACACCATATATTTT
V: TRBV5-1; D: -; size: -; J: TRBJ2-1; CDR3: CASSMGQGVYYNEQFF; DNA: TGCGCCAGCAGCATGGGACAAGGGGTTTACTACAATGAGCAGTTCTTC
V: TRBV7-9; D: -; size: -; J: TRBJ1-1; CDR3: CASSLGHLMNTEAFF; DNA: TGTGCCAGCAGCTTAGGTCATCTCATGAACACTGAAGCTTTCTTT
V: TRBV5-5; D: -; size: -; J: TRBJ2-5; CDR3: CASSERVGWETQYF; DNA: TGTGCCAGCAGCGAAAGGGTAGGGTGGGAGACCCAGTACTTC
V: TRBV29-1; D: TRBD2; size: -; J: TRBJ2-1; CDR3: CSVQDGVSGRGNNEQFF; DNA: TGCAGCGTCCAGGATGGGGTTAGCGGGAGAGGAAACAATGAGCAGTTCTTC
V: TRBV5-5; D: -; size: -; J: TRBJ2-7; CDR3: CASSSTRDGWAEQYF; DNA: TGTGCCAGCAGCTCGACCCGGGACGGGTGGGCCGAGCAGTACTTC
V: TRBV9; D: -; size: -; J: TRBJ2-7; CDR3: CASSSGEEQYF; DNA: TGTGCCAGCAGTTCAGGGGAAGAGCAGTACTTC
V: TRBV28; D: TRBD1; size: -; J: TRBJ2-7; CDR3: CASSSVWDSNYEQYF; DNA: TGTGCCAGCAGTTCGGTGTGGGACAGCAACTACGAGCAGTACTTC
V: TRBV6-1; D: -; size: -; J: TRBJ2-1; CDR3: CASRGSLRREQFF; DNA: TGTGCCAGCAGGGGCTCCTTAAGGCGTGAGCAGTTCTTC
V: TRBV5-4; D: -; size: few; J: TRBJ2-1; CDR3: CASSLRAYNEQFF; DNA: TGTGCCAGCAGCCTTCGGGCCTACAATGAGCAGTTCTTC
V: TRBV6-5; D: -; size: -; J: TRBJ2-1; CDR3: CASSQTRSYNEQFF; DNA: TGTGCCAGCAGTCAGACTAGATCCTACAATGAGCAGTTCTTC
V: TRBV11-2; D: -; size: -; J: TRBJ2-2; CDR3: CASSLSRVANTGELFF; DNA: TGTGCCAGCAGCTTATCAAGAGTCGCGAACACCGGGGAGCTGTTTTTT
V: TRBV9; D: -; size: -; J: TRBJ2-1; CDR3: CASSPAGQSSYNEQFF; DNA: TGTGCCAGCAGCCCCGCCGGGCAAAGCTCCTACAATGAGCAGTTCTTC
V: TRBV28; D: -; size: -; J: TRBJ2-1; CDR3: CASNPSRPSSYNEQFF; DNA: TGTGCCAGCAATCCTAGCAGGCCCAGCTCCTACAATGAGCAGTTCTTC
V: TRBV9; D: TRBD2; size: -; J: TRBJ2-1; CDR3: CASSRGTSGTWIDEQFF; DNA: TGTGCCAGCAGCCGAGGGACTAGCGGGACCTGGATCGATGAGCAGTTCTTC
V: TRBV5-4; D: -; size: -; J: TRBJ1-1; CDR3: CASSFGPGPPNTEAFF; DNA: TGTGCCAGCAGCTTTGGACCGGGACCCCCGAACACTGAAGCTTTCTTT
V: TRBV4-2; D: -; size: -; J: TRBJ1-1; CDR3: CASSPLEGEAFF; DNA: TGTGCCAGCAGCCCCTTGGAGGGTGAAGCTTTCTTT
V: TRBV7-9; D: -; size: -; J: TRBJ2-1; CDR3: CASSLSNEQFF; DNA: TGTGCCAGCAGCTTATCCAATGAGCAGTTCTTC
V: TRBV5-4; D: -; size: -; J: TRBJ2-7; CDR3: CASSLGNGYEQYF; DNA: TGTGCCAGCAGCTTGGGTAACGGCTACGAGCAGTACTTC
V: TRBV2; D: -; size: -; J: TRBJ1-5; CDR3: CASSPRGFNQPQHF; DNA: TGTGCCAGCAGTCCCCGGGGGTTCAATCAGCCCCAGCATTTT
V: TRBV7-3; D: -; size: -; J: TRBJ2-7; CDR3: CASSLIGGNEQYF; DNA: TGTGCCAGCAGCTTAATAGGGGGGAACGAGCAGTACTTC
V: TRBV2; D: -; size: -; J: TRBJ1-1; CDR3: CASTRAASIEAFF; DNA: TGTGCCAGCACTCGGGCCGCTAGCATTGAAGCTTTCTTT
V: TRBV13; D: -; size: once; J: TRBJ1-1; CDR3: CASSPRDNGVTEAFF; DNA: TGTGCCAGCAGCCCCCGGGACAATGGTGTGACTGAAGCTTTCTTT
V: TRBV7-9; D: -; size: once; J: TRBJ2-7; CDR3: CASSLDSAGAYKQYF; DNA: TGTGCCAGCAGCTTAGACTCGGCGGGGGCCTACAAGCAGTACTTC
V: TRBV9; D: TRBD2; size: -; J: TRBJ2-1; CDR3: CASSHTPQREDNNEQFF; DNA: TGTGCCAGCAGCCATACTCCCCAGCGGGAGGATAACAATGAGCAGTTCTTC